One sample yielded the 24 T cell receptor beta chains listed below, sequenced in a study of blood T cells in healthy people across ages. Then a second PCR, running roughly 7 to 11 cycles, was carried out with a sample-barcoded 5' primer and a J-beta primer mix. TCRdb re-derived calls from the 5' RACE reads in MiXCR, one entry per CDR3 protein. Among 700,000 to 950,000 distinct CDR3 sequences listed, around 46% were seen once. The sequencing input was blood. Every receptor here comes from a woman aged 55 to 70 in good health.

The rearrangement links TRBV3-1 to TRBJ2-7, with D perhaps matching TRBD2 (5 bases). This CDR3 spans 13 amino acids. CDR1 LGHDT and CDR2 YNNKEL come from the germline V gene (reference sequence). V was pared by 4 bases and J by 8 bases, with 15 bases between. Here the CDR3 reads CASSPASGSQQYF. The CDR3 bases are TGTGCCAGCAGCCCCGCCAGCGGCTCGCAGCAGTACTTC.

In this sample, this clonotype turned up once. The CDR3 loop reads CASSLGQGMPPQHF. Written as DNA, the CDR3 is TGTGCCAGCTCACTCGGACAGGGAATGCCGCCCCAGCATTTT. V gene TRBV18 combines with J gene TRBJ1-5; 8 bases agree with TRBD1. Germline V CDR1 and CDR2: KGHSH, LQKENI. CDR3 size: 14 residues. V gave up 4 bases and J gave up 9 bases; unmatched junction bases: 8.

This clonotype came up many times. The CDR3 loop is CSVALDTANYGYTF. The DNA of the CDR3 is TGCAGCGTAGCATTGGACACCGCTAACTATGGCTACACCTTC. V usage is TRBV29-1 and J usage is TRBJ1-2; TRBD1 is a possible D gene (5 bases). Trimming removed 6 bases from V and 0 bases from J, with 14 bases in between. Germline loops: CDR1 SQVTM, CDR2 ANQGSEA. This CDR3 has 14 amino acids.

This rearrangement joins TRBV11-2 to TRBJ1-4; tentatively, D is TRBD1 (6 bases). The CDR3 sequence is 15 residues long. Germline-derived CDR1 and CDR2 are SGHAT and FQNNGV. The ends were cut back, 7 bases at V and 7 bases at J, with 19 bases in the middle. CDR3 nucleotides: TGTGCCAGCAACCCTGGAACAGGGAGAGGTGAAAAACTGTTTTTT. The encoded protein is CASNPGTGRGEKLFF.

This clonotype was picked up a small number of times. The junction departs from germline at one end; a sequencing error may be responsible. V usage is TRBV3-1 and J usage is TRBJ2-7; 11 bases line up with TRBD2. This CDR3 region has 13 residues. The germline V gene has CDR1 LGHDT and CDR2 YNNKEL (reference sequence). The CDR3, as DNA: TGTGCCAGTCTAGCGGGGGGATCCTTCGAGCAGTACTTC. Its protein is CASLAGGSFEQYF.

In this sample, this clonotype turned up a few times. The gene calls are TRBV12-3 or TRBV12-4 and TRBJ1-2; D is perhaps TRBD1 (6 bases). The CDR3 spans 14 residues. Trimming pared 3 bases from V and 4 bases from J, leaving 12 bases between. The CDR3 protein is CASSLKQGSYGYTF. The CDR3 nucleotides are TGTGCCAGCAGTTTGAAACAGGGATCCTATGGCTACACCTTC.

CDR3 region: CASSCSSGYQETQYF. The CDR3 bases are TGTGCCAGCAGTTGTTCTAGCGGGTACCAAGAGACCCAGTACTTC. This chain joins TRBV12-3 or TRBV12-4 and TRBJ2-5, with 8 nucleotides matching TRBD2. The J segment lost 0 bases and the V segment lost 4 bases, leaving 4 bases of the junction unmatched. The length of the CDR3 is 15 residues.

The CDR3 here is CASSAPPTTGKNIQYF. The CDR3 DNA follows: TGTGCCAGCAGTGCTCCACCGACGACAGGAAAAAACATTCAGTACTTC. V and J are TRBV6-6 and TRBJ2-4, with D perhaps matching TRBD1 (6 bases). The germline gives CDR1 MNHNY, CDR2 SVGAGI (reference sequence). There are 16 residues in the CDR3. V lost 5 bases and J lost 4, with 18 bases in between.

The rearrangement links TRBV7-8 to TRBJ2-1, with 9 bases matching TRBD1. Per the germline V gene, CDR1 is SGHVS and CDR2 is FQNEAQ. After removal of 1 base from V and 3 bases from J, the junction contained 16 bases not matched to a gene. This CDR3 has 20 amino acids. CDR3 in amino acids: CASSLVTGGVGVAIYNEQFF. The CDR3 region has the DNA TGTGCCAGCAGCTTAGTTACAGGGGGCGTCGGGGTGGCCATCTACAATGAGCAGTTCTTC.

The chain has TRBV25-1 and TRBJ2-4; the match to TRBD2 covers 12 bases. This CDR3 has 19 amino acids. Germline values: CDR1 MGHDK, CDR2 SYGVNS. V lost 2 bases and J lost 5; bases outside the gene matches: 13. CDR3 loop: CASSEESPSGRGIENIQYF. Written as DNA, the CDR3 is TGTGCCAGCAGTGAAGAATCGCCTAGCGGGAGGGGGATTGAAAACATTCAGTACTTC.

This clonotype was observed a few times. The chain recombines TRBV11-2 with TRBJ1-2; D gene uncertain. There are 13 residues in the CDR3. The V end lost 1 base, the J end lost 7 bases, and 10 bases lay between the germline ends. CDR1 and CDR2 from the germline V gene are SGHAT and FQNNGV. CDR3 in amino acids: CASSLGSVGGYTF. CDR3 coding DNA: TGTGCCAGCAGCTTAGGTTCAGTCGGTGGCTACACCTTC.

This chain uses TRBV28 with TRBJ1-6; a possible D gene is TRBD1 (5 bases). CDR1 MDHEN and CDR2 SYDVKM come from the germline V gene. The CDR3 totals 14 residues. V gave up 5 bases and J gave up 9 bases, with 14 bases separating them. This chain's CDR3 is CASSVAGLSSPLHF. CDR3 sequence (DNA): TGTGCCAGCAGTGTAGCAGGGTTAAGTTCACCCCTCCACTTT.

The chain joins TRBV4-2 to TRBJ1-5, with 11 bases lining up with TRBD1. Germline V gene lookup returns CDR1 LGHNA and CDR2 YNFKEQ. V was clipped by 3 bases and J by 7 bases; unmatched bases: 11. This CDR3 is 17 amino acids long. The CDR3 loop is CASSQDDRTGGGQPQHF. The CDR3 bases are TGTGCCAGCAGCCAGGACGATCGGACAGGGGGCGGACAGCCCCAGCATTTT.

This clonotype has a single count. J is TRBJ1-4 and V is TRBV3-1; D is ambiguous. Germline values: CDR1 LGHDT, CDR2 YNNKEL (reference sequence). The CDR3 runs to 18 residues. V dropped 0 bases and J dropped 0 bases, with 14 bases sitting between them. CDR3 sequence reads: CASSQEPLDRATNEKLFF. The DNA for the CDR3 is TGTGCCAGCAGCCAAGAGCCCTTGGACCGAGCAACTAATGAAAAACTGTTTTTT.

The sample holds many counts of this clonotype. This chain connects TRBV5-1 to TRBJ1-2; the D is unclear. Germline assignment: CDR1 SGHRS and CDR2 YFSETQ. V was trimmed by 6 bases and J by 0 bases, leaving 18 bases between them. CDR3 length: 16 residues. CDR3 loop: CASTPDTGGSNYGYTF. The CDR3 DNA reads TGCGCCAGCACCCCTGATACGGGCGGTTCTAACTATGGCTACACCTTC. Combining the CDR3 with reference TRBV5-1 and TRBJ1-2 gives the whole variable domain KAGVTQTPRYLIKTRGQQVTLSCSPISGHRSVSWYQQTPGQGLQFLFEYFSETQRNKGNFPGRFSGRQFSNSRSEMNVSTLELGDSALYLCASTPDTGGSNYGYTFGSGTRLTVV.

This clonotype was observed a few times. The chain employs TRBV7-9 and TRBJ1-2; D gene unclear. Germline CDR1 reads SEHNR; CDR2 reads FQNEAQ (reference sequence). Trimming took 3 bases from V and 1 from J, leaving 6 bases between them. The CDR3 sequence is 13 residues long. CDR3: CASSFDGNYGYTF. The CDR3, as DNA: TGTGCCAGCAGCTTCGACGGTAACTATGGCTACACCTTC. The whole variable domain, remainder taken from reference TRBV7-9 and TRBJ1-2, is DTGVSQNPRHKITKRGQNVTFRCDPISEHNRLYWYRQTLGQGPEFLTYFQNEAQLEKSRLLSDRFSAERPKGSFSTLEIQRTEQGDSAMYLCASSFDGNYGYTFGSGTRLTVV.

This clonotype has just a few counts. The V call is TRBV10-3, the J call TRBJ1-2; a possible D gene is TRBD1 (6 bases). The V gene lost 8 bases and the J gene lost 5 bases, with 12 bases spanning the gap. CDR1 is ENHRY, CDR2 SYGVKD, per germline. This CDR3 spans 12 amino acids. The CDR3 sequence is CAIHEGGYGYTF. The CDR3 DNA reads TGTGCCATCCACGAGGGGGGTTATGGCTACACCTTC.

In its sample, this clonotype was seen a few times. The chain recombines TRBV3-1 with TRBJ1-2; tentatively, D is TRBD1 (6 bases). The germline V and J ends were trimmed by 4 bases and 5 bases, with 17 bases remaining between them. CDR1 is LGHDT, CDR2 YNNKEL, per germline (reference sequence). The CDR3 length is 15 residues. In DNA form, the CDR3 reads TGTGCCAGCAGCCTGACTGGACAGCCCATTTATGGCTACACCTTC. Amino acid sequence: CASSLTGQPIYGYTF.

The V gene is TRBV20-1, the J gene TRBJ2-7; 9 bases align to TRBD1. Germline CDR1 is DFQATT and CDR2 is SNEGSKA (reference sequence). This CDR3 contains 16 residues. The V and J ends lost 5 bases and 0 bases, in that order; junction bases with no gene match: 11. The CDR3 sequence: CSALGQGPSTSYEQYF. Written as DNA, the CDR3 is TGCAGTGCTCTCGGACAGGGGCCCTCAACCTCCTACGAGCAGTACTTC.

The chain joins TRBV27 to TRBJ2-3, with a tentative D call TRBD2 (5 bases). Trimming removed 0 bases from V and 8 bases from J, with 12 bases in between. Germline CDR1 MNHEY, CDR2 SMNVEV (reference sequence). The CDR3 consists of 14 residues. The CDR3, as DNA: TGTGCCAGCAGTTTATCGCCTAGCTATGTTACGCAGTATTTT. This encodes CASSLSPSYVTQYF.

The chain employs TRBV20-1 and TRBJ1-1; D is undetermined. The germline V gene encodes CDR1 DFQATT and CDR2 SNEGSKA (reference sequence). Trimming took off 6 bases at V and 1 base at J, with 18 bases between the two ends. The CDR3 consists of 15 residues. This CDR3 reads CSARLEYVRNTEAFF. CDR3 in DNA: TGCAGTGCCCGGCTAGAATATGTGAGGAACACTGAAGCTTTCTTT.

The chain couples TRBV13 to TRBJ1-4; the match to TRBD1 covers 7 bases. V shed 7 bases, J shed 8 bases, and the junction held 10 bases outside the gene matches. CDR3 length: 14 amino acids. Germline V gene data show CDR1 as PRHDT and CDR2 as FYEKMQ (reference sequence). CDR3 protein: CASTVGQLREKLFF. The CDR3 region has the DNA TGTGCCAGCACCGTGGGACAGCTCCGCGAAAAACTGTTTTTT.

In this sample, this clonotype turned up a few times. The CDR3 region has the DNA TGCAGTGCTAGCTGGGCAGGGGGCAGGGGAGAAAAACTGTTTTTT. Protein sequence: CSASWAGGRGEKLFF. The chain has TRBV20-1 and TRBJ1-4; the match to TRBD1 covers 8 bases. V lost 3 bases to trimming and J lost 8 bases; unmatched junction nucleotides: 11. The CDR3 loop spans 15 amino acids. Germline V lookup: CDR1 DFQATT, CDR2 SNEGSKA (reference sequence).

V and J are TRBV6-1 and TRBJ1-6; the D is unclear. The CDR3 runs 12 residues. Trimming shortened V by 11 bases and J by 6 bases, and 11 bases separated the two germline ends. CDR1 and CDR2 (germline): MNHNS, SASEGT. CDR3 coding DNA: TGTGCCGCGCGAGCTGGTAATTCACCCCTCCACTTT. Protein product: CAARAGNSPLHF.